This TCR beta chain was observed in a study of CD8 T cells in Susac syndrome. The CDR3 length is 15 residues. Per germline, CDR1 LGHDT and CDR2 YNNKEL (reference sequence). Trimming left V 1 base short and J 6 bases short, with 15 bases between. RNA totalling roughly 0.45 to 1 ug underwent reverse transcription with random hexamers. Across 54 Vbeta and 13 Jbeta, immunoSEQ multiplex PCR amplified TCR beta CDR3. TCRdb re-derived calls from the immunoSEQ multiplex PCR reads in MiXCR, one entry per CDR3 protein. The sample records about 190,000 distinct CDR3 sequences, 85% to 95% being singletons. The sample was CD4+ T cells from PBMCs. The clonotype was recovered from a human donor in good health. The chain recombines TRBV3-1 with TRBJ1-2; D is unclear. The CDR3 here is CASSQVLRGNDGYTF. DNA for the CDR3: TGTGCCAGCAGCCAAGTACTAAGAGGGAATGATGGCTACACCTTC. Full variable domain (missing parts from reference TRBV3-1 and TRBJ1-2): DTAVSQTPKYLVTQMGNDKSIKCEQNLGHDTMYWYKQDSKKFLKIMFSYNNKELIINETVPNRFSPKSPDKAHLNLHINSLELGDSAVYFCASSQVLRGNDGYTFGSGTRLTVV.